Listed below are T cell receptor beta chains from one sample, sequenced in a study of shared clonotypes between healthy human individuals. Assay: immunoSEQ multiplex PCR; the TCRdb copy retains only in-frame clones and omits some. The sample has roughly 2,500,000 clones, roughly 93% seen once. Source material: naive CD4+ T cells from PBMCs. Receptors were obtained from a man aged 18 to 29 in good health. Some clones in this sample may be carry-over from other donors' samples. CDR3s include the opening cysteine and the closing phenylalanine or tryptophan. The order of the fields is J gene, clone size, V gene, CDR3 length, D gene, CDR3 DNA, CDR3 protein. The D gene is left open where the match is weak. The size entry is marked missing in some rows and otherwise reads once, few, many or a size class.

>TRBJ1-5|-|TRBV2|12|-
TGTGCCAGCAGTGATGGGGTACGGCCCCAGCATTTT
CASSDGVRPQHF
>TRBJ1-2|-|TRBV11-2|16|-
TGTGCCAGCACCGCTTACTGGGGCAGGGAAAACTATGGCTACACCTTC
CASTAYWGRENYGYTF
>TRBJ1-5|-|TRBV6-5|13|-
TGTGCCAGCAGCAGGACAGGCAATCAGCCCCAGCATTTT
CASSRTGNQPQHF
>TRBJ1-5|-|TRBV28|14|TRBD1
TGTGCCAGCAGTAAACAGGGGATCAATCAGCCCCAGCATTTT
CASSKQGINQPQHF
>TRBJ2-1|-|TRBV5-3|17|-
TGTGCCAGAAGCTACGAGGTGAGGGCTCAGGACTACAATGAGCAGTTCTTC
CARSYEVRAQDYNEQFF
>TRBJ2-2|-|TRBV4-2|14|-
TGTGCCAGCAGCCAAGAATGGTTTATCGGGGAGCTGTTTTTT
CASSQEWFIGELFF
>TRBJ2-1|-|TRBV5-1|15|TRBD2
TGCGCCAGCATAGCTAGCGGGAGCTCCTACAATGAGCAGTTCTTC
CASIASGSSYNEQFF
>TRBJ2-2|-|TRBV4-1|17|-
TGCGCCAGCAGACGCGTGGGTGGGGCAGCGAACACCGGGGAGCTGTTTTTT
CASRRVGGAANTGELFF
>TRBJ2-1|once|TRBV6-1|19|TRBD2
TGTGCCAGCAGTGAAAGAGGACTAGCGGGAGGGAGCTCCTACAATGAGCAGTTCTTC
CASSERGLAGGSSYNEQFF
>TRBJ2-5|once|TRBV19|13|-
TGTGCCAGCCAAAGGGCCAGGGAAGAGACCCAGTACTTC
CASQRAREETQYF
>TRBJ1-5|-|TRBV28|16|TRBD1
TGTGCCAGCAGTTTACGTTTTAGGACAGGGGGACAGCCCCAGCATTTT
CASSLRFRTGGQPQHF